This paragraph reports one T cell receptor (beta chain). Its antigen is as yet unknown. The CDR3 consists of 13 residues. Per germline, CDR1 MDHEN and CDR2 SYDVKM. Trimming took off 3 bases at V and 5 bases at J, with 10 bases between the two ends. The entry originates in a study of metastatic and nonmetastatic thyroid tumors. Study summary: Comparison of repertoires was carried out across blood and tumor or nodule tissue from malignant and benign thyroid patients. Findings and caveats of the study: Benign nodules reportedly had significantly lower TCR beta diversity than malignant thyroid tumors in blood and tumor.

The authors' processing: Clinicopathological groups of papillary thyroid cancer showed CDR3 differences that were used to build a distant-metastasis classifier. TCRdb reassembled clones from the PCR reads with MiXCR. The V and J calls follow TCRdb's processing rather than the paper's. The repertoire holds more than 20,000 clones, with about 24% as singletons. Every patient underwent thyroid surgery untreated. The specimen sequenced was tumor tissue. This TCR derives from a male donor with papillary thyroid cancer or a benign thyroid nodule (not recorded which). Some clones in this sample may be carry-over from other donors' samples. The chain couples TRBV28 to TRBJ2-5; D unclear. The CDR3 DNA sequence: TGTGCCAGCAGTTTTAACTCCCTGGAGACCCAGTACTTC. Its protein is CASSFNSLETQYF.